This is a list of T cell receptor beta chains from one sample in a study of CD8 T cells in ankylosing spondylitis. TCRdb ran MiXCR on the 5' RACE reads and lists one entry per CDR3 protein. Among 30,000 to 45,000 distinct CDR3 sequences listed, about an eighth were seen once. The sequenced material came from synovial fluid, either unsorted or a sorted T cell fraction (not recorded which). The source of these receptors is a male donor with ankylosing spondylitis. The CDR3 runs from the conserved cysteine through the conserved F or W. The D gene is left open where the match is weak. A clone size is listed for some rows: how often the clone was seen (once, few, many), or a class if it is expanded.

size,V,J,D,DNA,CDR3
few,TRBV7-9,TRBJ2-6,NA,TGTGCCAGCAGCTTAAGTGGTTTGGGGCCTGGGGCCAACGTCCTGACTTTC,CASSLSGLGPGANVLTF
few,TRBV27,TRBJ2-7,TRBD2,TGTGCCAGCAGTTTCGCTAGCGGGGGAGCCTACGAGCAGTACTTC,CASSFASGGAYEQYF
NA,TRBV5-4,TRBJ2-1,NA,TGTGCCAGCAGCTTACTTAGAGCTAGCTCCTACAATGAGCAGTTCTTC,CASSLLRASSYNEQFF
few,TRBV27,TRBJ2-3,NA,TGTGCCAGCAGTGACTGGGTCGCTAGCACAGATACGCAGTATTTT,CASSDWVASTDTQYF
NA,TRBV6-1,TRBJ2-7,TRBD2,TGTGCCAGCAGCATGACTAGCGGGGGGTACTACGAGCAGTACTTC,CASSMTSGGYYEQYF
NA,TRBV9,TRBJ2-1,NA,TGTGCCAGCAGCGTAGAGGCGGGGAGGTACAATGAGCAGTTCTTC,CASSVEAGRYNEQFF
NA,TRBV4-3,TRBJ2-1,NA,TGCGCCAGCAGCCCTACTGGGGTGAACTCCTACAATGAGCAGTTCTTC,CASSPTGVNSYNEQFF
NA,TRBV4-3,TRBJ2-2,TRBD2,TGCGCCAGCAGCCAAGGGCGGGCGGGAGCGAACACCGGGGAGCTGTTTTTT,CASSQGRAGANTGELFF
NA,TRBV7-9,TRBJ1-1,TRBD1,TGTGCCAGCACCCATCCAGGGGGCCGCACTGAAGCTTTCTTT,CASTHPGGRTEAFF
few,TRBV20-1,TRBJ1-4,TRBD1,TGCAGTGCTCCGAAACAGGGGATTAATGAAAAACTGTTTTTT,CSAPKQGINEKLFF
NA,TRBV5-1,TRBJ1-1,TRBD1,TGCGCCAGCAGCACTGGACAGGCCACTGAAGCTTTCTTT,CASSTGQATEAFF
many,TRBV4-3,TRBJ2-1,NA,TGCGCCAGCAGCTGGGCCAGAGATGAATACAATGAGCAGTTCTTC,CASSWARDEYNEQFF
NA,TRBV5-5,TRBJ2-1,NA,TGTGCCAGGAGCCCGGGGCTACCCGGTGTGCAGTTCTTC,CARSPGLPGVQFF
NA,TRBV27,TRBJ1-6,TRBD1,TGTGCCAGCAGTGAAACAGGGGGCGGGAGTTCACCCCTCCACTTT,CASSETGGGSSPLHF
many,TRBV20-1,TRBJ2-1,TRBD2,TGCAGTGCTAGAGATATTAAGCGGGAGGGCTACAATGAGCAGTTCTTC,CSARDIKREGYNEQFF